This TCR beta chain stems from a study of blood T cells in healthy people across ages. With a J-beta primer mix and a sample-barcoded 5' primer, a second PCR ran about 6 to 11 cycles. Any given sample supplied a minimum of 3 million CDR3-containing paired-end reads. TCRdb independently ran MiXCR on the 5' RACE reads; one entry per CDR3 protein. Among approximately 780,000 distinct CDR3 sequences listed, roughly 25% were seen once. Germline V gene data show CDR1 as LGHNT and CDR2 as FRNRAP. V lost 0 bases and J lost 2, with 5 bases in between. The CDR3 length is 13 residues. These data also formed part of another study, on T cells of mothers and their children. According to that study: Samples came from a few healthy Caucasian mothers and their six children. Each child gave 2.9 million or so TCR beta CDR3 reads (each mother, over 8.5 million). Slightly higher, non-significant overlap characterized related mother-child pairs relative to unrelated pairs.

Sequences were obtained from blood. The rearrangement links TRBV12-5 to TRBJ2-7; D gene uncertain. This TCR was recovered from a boy younger than 18 in good health. CDR3 DNA sequence: TGTGCTAGTGGTTTGGTTTTAACCTACGAGCAGTACTTC. Translated, it gives CASGLVLTYEQYF.